A selection of T cell receptor beta chains follows, all from one sample in a study of cytomegalovirus exposure and HLA in healthy donors. Sequenced by immunoSEQ multiplex PCR; TCRdb stores in-frame clones only, minus some. The sample records 190,000 or so clones, 82% being singletons. Source material: PBMCs. The receptors stem from a woman between 50 and 59 years old in good health and CMV-seropositive. The CDR3 runs from the conserved cysteine through the conserved F or W. Each record gives: clone size, J gene, V gene, D gene, CDR3 DNA, CDR3 protein. A D gene is named only where the DNA matches it firmly. Some rows mark clone size as missing; the rest say once, few, many or name a class of expanded clone.

clone size: .
J gene: TRBJ2-7
V gene: TRBV7-8
D gene: .
CDR3 DNA: TGTGCCAGCGAACCGGGGTTCCGCTCCTACGAGCAGTACTTC
CDR3 protein: CASEPGFRSYEQYF

clone size: once
J gene: TRBJ1-5
V gene: TRBV18
D gene: .
CDR3 DNA: TGTGCCAGCTCACTCTACCACGACAGTAATCAGCCCCAGCATTTT
CDR3 protein: CASSLYHDSNQPQHF

clone size: .
J gene: TRBJ2-1
V gene: TRBV29-1
D gene: TRBD1
CDR3 DNA: TGCAGCGTTGAGGGGACAGGGTGGACTGAGCAGTTCTTC
CDR3 protein: CSVEGTGWTEQFF

clone size: .
J gene: TRBJ2-3
V gene: TRBV10-3
D gene: .
CDR3 DNA: TGTGCCATCAGCGTTAGCACAGATACGCAGTATTTT
CDR3 protein: CAISVSTDTQYF

clone size: .
J gene: TRBJ1-1
V gene: TRBV6-6
D gene: .
CDR3 DNA: TGTGCCAGCAGTCTATTCCCTAAGATGAACACTGAAGCTTTCTTT
CDR3 protein: CASSLFPKMNTEAFF

clone size: .
J gene: TRBJ2-5
V gene: TRBV20-1
D gene: .
CDR3 DNA: TGCAGTGCTAGGCGACAAGAGACCCAGTACTTC
CDR3 protein: CSARRQETQYF

clone size: .
J gene: TRBJ2-7
V gene: TRBV2
D gene: TRBD2
CDR3 DNA: TGTGCCAGCAGTCCCGATAGCGGGAGGGCCGAGCAGTACTTC
CDR3 protein: CASSPDSGRAEQYF

clone size: .
J gene: TRBJ2-3
V gene: TRBV6-5
D gene: TRBD1
CDR3 DNA: TGTGCCAGCAGTTACGGGACAGGGGGCACAGATACGCAGTATTTT
CDR3 protein: CASSYGTGGTDTQYF

clone size: .
J gene: TRBJ2-1
V gene: TRBV7-7
D gene: TRBD1
CDR3 DNA: TGTGCTAGCAGCCCCGACAGGGTGGCCTACAATGAGCAGTTCTTC
CDR3 protein: CASSPDRVAYNEQFF

clone size: .
J gene: TRBJ1-1
V gene: TRBV28
D gene: TRBD1
CDR3 DNA: TGTGCCAGCAGTTTATTTGGCATAACAGGGGGGGGGCTGAACACTGAAGCTTTCTTT
CDR3 protein: CASSLFGITGGGLNTEAFF

clone size: .
J gene: TRBJ2-5
V gene: TRBV19
D gene: .
CDR3 DNA: TGTGCCAGTAGTGTCGGGGGACAAGAGACCCAGTACTTC
CDR3 protein: CASSVGGQETQYF

clone size: .
J gene: TRBJ1-2
V gene: TRBV6-5
D gene: TRBD1
CDR3 DNA: TGTGCCAGCAGTTACCGACAGGGGGGCTATGGCTACACCTTC
CDR3 protein: CASSYRQGGYGYTF

clone size: few
J gene: TRBJ1-3
V gene: TRBV5-1
D gene: TRBD1
CDR3 DNA: TGCGCCAGCAGCACCGGACAGGAGAGCTCTGGAAACACCATATATTTT
CDR3 protein: CASSTGQESSGNTIYF

clone size: .
J gene: TRBJ2-2
V gene: TRBV5-1
D gene: TRBD2
CDR3 DNA: TGCGCCAGCAGCTCACAACCTAGCGGGGGGGCTGGCGGGGAGCTGTTTTTT
CDR3 protein: CASSSQPSGGAGGELFF

clone size: .
J gene: TRBJ2-1
V gene: TRBV7-2
D gene: TRBD1
CDR3 DNA: TGTGCCAGCAGCTTAATTTCGGGACAGGACTGGAATGAGCAGTTCTTC
CDR3 protein: CASSLISGQDWNEQFF

clone size: .
J gene: TRBJ1-5
V gene: TRBV5-4
D gene: .
CDR3 DNA: TGTGCCAGCAGCACCGGTCCCGAAGGCAATCAGCCCCAGCATTTT
CDR3 protein: CASSTGPEGNQPQHF

clone size: .
J gene: TRBJ2-2
V gene: TRBV27
D gene: .
CDR3 DNA: TGTGCCAGCAGTTTAGAGCCGAACACCGGGGAGCTGTTTTTT
CDR3 protein: CASSLEPNTGELFF

clone size: .
J gene: TRBJ1-5
V gene: TRBV15
D gene: .
CDR3 DNA: TGTGCCACCAGCAGACGTCGCGGGGAACTCAATCAGCCCCAGCATTTT
CDR3 protein: CATSRRRGELNQPQHF

clone size: .
J gene: TRBJ1-1
V gene: TRBV7-9
D gene: .
CDR3 DNA: TGTGCCAGCAGCTTAGGGGGAGGGGGGCCCCGCACTGAAGCTTTCTTT
CDR3 protein: CASSLGGGGPRTEAFF

clone size: once
J gene: TRBJ2-7
V gene: TRBV5-1
D gene: TRBD2
CDR3 DNA: TGCGCCAGCAGCTTGGATCCTAGCGGGAGATTGTGGCAGTACTTC
CDR3 protein: CASSLDPSGRLWQYF

clone size: .
J gene: TRBJ2-1
V gene: TRBV5-1
D gene: .
CDR3 DNA: TGCGCCAGCAGCTTGGATTACGACAGAAAGGACGATGAGCAGTTCTTC
CDR3 protein: CASSLDYDRKDDEQFF

clone size: .
J gene: TRBJ2-7
V gene: TRBV19
D gene: TRBD2
CDR3 DNA: TGTGCCAGTAATAATCCCGGGAGGGACTACGAGCAGTACTTC
CDR3 protein: CASNNPGRDYEQYF

clone size: few
J gene: TRBJ1-1
V gene: TRBV10-3
D gene: .
CDR3 DNA: TGTGCCACCCAGAGGGATAACACTGAAGCTTTCTTT
CDR3 protein: CATQRDNTEAFF

clone size: .
J gene: TRBJ2-7
V gene: TRBV29-1
D gene: TRBD2
CDR3 DNA: TGCAGCGCCGAGGGGTCGGGGGGCGAGCAGTACTTC
CDR3 protein: CSAEGSGGEQYF

clone size: .
J gene: TRBJ1-1
V gene: TRBV28
D gene: TRBD1
CDR3 DNA: TGTGCCAGCAGTTTATCCGGGACAGGGTGGAGCACTGAAGCTTTCTTT
CDR3 protein: CASSLSGTGWSTEAFF

clone size: .
J gene: TRBJ1-1
V gene: TRBV27
D gene: TRBD1
CDR3 DNA: TGTGCCAGCAGTCCAAATACAGGGGGCAACACTGAAGCTTTCTTT
CDR3 protein: CASSPNTGGNTEAFF